This TCR beta chain was found in a study of Ad26.COV2.S vaccination and SARS-CoV-2 variants. Sequenced by immunoSEQ multiplex PCR; TCRdb stores in-frame clones only, minus some. The sample includes just over 350,000 clones, about 85% of them seen just once. Indicated treatment: some 20 received Ad26.COV2.S at low or high dose, single or two shots; roughly five received placebo; per-sample allocation not given. The investigators took samples on day 63 after the first vaccine or placebo injection. Its platform was an Ad26 vector, and its expressed antigen was Wuhan-strain SARS-CoV-2 spike. The CDR3 is made up of 14 amino acids. J was trimmed by 1 base and V by 4 bases; bases with no gene match: 3. Germline-derived CDR1 and CDR2 are LGHDT and YNNKEL (reference sequence). This clone was found a few times.

V gene TRBV3-1 (or the pseudogene TRBV3-2) combines with J gene TRBJ2-7, with TRBD1 matching 8 bases. The sample was peripheral blood, taken in a trial of Ad26.COV2.S vaccine versus placebo. The source is a person aged 18-60 years who received the Ad26.COV2.S COVID-19 vaccine or a placebo. The chain's CDR3 is CASSRGTGSYEQYF. In nucleotides, the CDR3 is TGTGCCAGCAGCCGTGGGACAGGTTCCTACGAGCAGTACTTC.